One and the same sample provided the 21 T cell receptor beta chains below, sequenced in a study of regulatory T cells in long-lasting Graves disease. In building TCR beta libraries, iRepertoire HTBI primers were used together with Arm-PCR of CDR3 regions. TCRdb called the multiplex PCR reads again in MiXCR, with one record for every CDR3 protein. The sample has 200,000 to 250,000 distinct CDR3 sequences; about 19% are singletons. Specified time point: newly diagnosed GD, antithyroid drugs for less than 3 months. The TCR library was prepared using RNA isolated from PBMCs. This same sample was also taken into another study, of T cells in Graves' hyperthyroidism and ophthalmopathy.

The sample consisted of peripheral blood mononuclear cells (PBMCs), taken at new diagnosis, from a patient treated with antithyroid drugs. Receptors originate from a woman aged 25 to 39 with Graves disease.

The chain employs TRBV9 and TRBJ2-1; D tentatively reads TRBD1 or TRBD2 (5 bases each). CDR3 length equals 15 residues. Germline assignment: CDR1 SGDLS and CDR2 YYNGEE. With 0 bases removed from V and 9 bases from J, the gap between germline ends came to 16 bases. This chain's CDR3 is CASSVARGRFGEQFF. CDR3 bases: TGTGCCAGCAGCGTAGCAAGGGGACGATTTGGTGAGCAGTTCTTC.

Ten or more counts support this clonotype. The chain links TRBV30 to TRBJ2-3; no clear D gene. The CDR3 loop spans 12 amino acids. Trimming left V 0 bases short and J 6 bases short, with 7 bases between. Germline CDR1 GTSNPN, CDR2 SVGIG (reference sequence). The CDR3 region is CAWSVLSDTQYF. DNA of the CDR3: TGTGCCTGGAGTGTACTGAGTGATACGCAGTATTTT.

With regard to this clonotype: A much larger clone is a single base away; this may be a read error. This chain uses TRBV30 with TRBJ2-5; 12 bases line up with TRBD2. With the DNA end fitting TRBJ2-1 better, the J assignment may be wrong. The germline V gene has CDR1 GTSNPN and CDR2 SVGIG (reference sequence). The CDR3 length is 16 residues. The CDR3 region is CAWSRGLAGSQETQFF. The CDR3 DNA reads TGTGCCTGGAGTCGCGGACTAGCGGGGTCCCAAGAGACCCAGTTCTTC.

This clonotype was recorded only once. The V call is TRBV28, the J call TRBJ2-5; TRBD2 matches at 9 bases. Germline V gene sequence: CDR1 MDHEN, CDR2 SYDVKM. V was clipped by 1 base and J by 5 bases; unmatched bases: 8. The CDR3 contains 16 residues. The CDR3 sequence: CASSLFGGRALETQYF. Written as DNA, the CDR3 is TGTGCCAGCAGTTTATTCGGCGGGAGGGCCTTGGAGACCCAGTACTTC.

About this clonotype: Possible read error: a much larger clone is one base away. The V call is TRBV12-3 or TRBV12-4, the J call TRBJ1-4; 7 nucleotides line up with TRBD1. This CDR3 is built from 13 residues. The V and J ends lost 6 bases and 7 bases, in that order; junction bases with no gene match: 5. The CDR3 nucleotides are TGTGCCAGCAGGGGGGCAGGGGGTGAAAAACTGTTTTTT. Translated, it gives CASRGAGGEKLFF.

To note about this clonotype: Given a much more abundant clone one base away, this may be a read error. This sequence joins TRBV28 and TRBJ1-1, with D perhaps matching TRBD1 (6 bases). The length of the CDR3 is 13 residues. V was cut by 8 bases and J by 7 bases, with 17 bases left in between. The germline V gene has CDR1 MDHEN and CDR2 SYDVKM. The CDR3 bases are TGTGCCAGCGTACAGGGACGAGAAATTGAAGCTTTCTTT. Translated, it gives CASVQGREIEAFF.

This clonotype has ten or more counts. The rearrangement joins TRBV2 to TRBJ2-7; D is uncertain. Germline loops: CDR1 SNHLY, CDR2 FYNNEI. CDR3 length equals 16 residues. The V gene lost 2 bases and the J gene lost 0 bases, with 14 bases spanning the gap. This CDR3 reads CASSELLSAASYEQYF. CDR3 nucleotides: TGTGCCAGCAGTGAACTCCTCTCGGCGGCCTCCTACGAGCAGTACTTC.

This clonotype was seen ten or more times. This chain links TRBV6-5 with TRBJ1-1; 8 bases agree with TRBD1. The length of the CDR3 is 16 residues. CDR1 is MNHEY, CDR2 SVGAGI, per germline. Losses at the gene ends were 0 bases for V and 1 base for J; bases not matched to a gene: 4. CDR3 amino acids: CASSYSIDRGNTEAFF. In DNA form, the CDR3 reads TGTGCCAGCAGTTACTCGATAGACAGGGGGAACACTGAAGCTTTCTTT.

This clonotype has only a few counts. A much larger clone is a single base away; this may be a read error. The chain is built from TRBV11-1 and TRBJ2-7, with D perhaps being TRBD1 or TRBD2 (5 bases each). V was pared by 1 base and J by 0 bases, with 7 bases between. This CDR3 contains 14 residues. Germline CDR1 SGHAT, CDR2 FQDESV (reference sequence). CDR3 in amino acids: CASSLEGSSYEQYF. The CDR3 DNA is TGTGCCAGCAGCTTAGAGGGGAGCTCCTACGAGCAGTACTTC.

This clonotype was seen repeatedly, ten times or more. The rearrangement links TRBV9 to TRBJ2-7; 7 bases fit TRBD1. Looked up from germline, CDR1 is SGDLS and CDR2 is YYNGEE. V shed 4 bases, J shed 4 bases, and the junction held 11 bases outside the gene matches. This CDR3 region has 15 residues. CDR3 sequence: CASSTRDSFSYEQYF. As DNA, the CDR3 is TGTGCCAGCAGCACTCGGGACAGTTTCTCGTACGAGCAGTACTTC.

This clonotype was seen many times. The chain carries TRBV2 and TRBJ2-7; TRBD1 matches 9 bases. This CDR3 has 13 residues. Germline-derived CDR1 and CDR2 are SNHLY and FYNNEI. Trimming removed 10 bases from V and 1 base from J; junction bases left unmatched: 5. The CDR3 coding sequence is TGTGCCACACCGGGACAGGGATCCTACGAGCAGTACTTC. Its translation: CATPGQGSYEQYF. The entire variable domain, with the rest obtained from reference TRBV2 and TRBJ2-7, is as follows: EPEVTQTPSHQVTQMGQEVILRCVPISNHLYFYWYRQILGQKVEFLVSFYNNEISEKSEIFDDQFSVERPDGSNFTLKIRSTKLEDSAMYFCATPGQGSYEQYFGPGTRLTVT.

V and J are TRBV4-1 and TRBJ2-1; 12 bases fit TRBD2. CDR3 size: 16 residues. Germline CDR1 is MGHRA and CDR2 is YSYEKL. Germline trimming cut 8 bases from V and 4 bases from J; bases unmatched to any gene: 9. DNA of the CDR3: TGCGCCAGCCAGGCCCTAGCGGGGGGGCGTTACAATGAGCAGTTCTTC. Its translation: CASQALAGGRYNEQFF.

This clonotype was observed at least ten times. The rearrangement joins TRBV4-1 to TRBJ2-4; D call uncertain. Germline lookup yields CDR1 MGHRA and CDR2 YSYEKL. Trimming took 0 bases from V and 3 from J, leaving 18 bases between them. CDR3 length: 18 residues. CDR3 sequence reads: CASSQDGTRTTDKNIQYF. The DNA of the CDR3 is TGCGCCAGCAGCCAAGATGGAACCCGAACAACGGACAAAAACATTCAGTACTTC.

This clonotype was seen repeatedly, ten times or more. This rearrangement joins TRBV7-3 to TRBJ1-6; D is unclear. This CDR3 has 13 amino acids. Germline-derived CDR1 and CDR2 are SGHTA and FQGTGA. Trimming stripped 4 bases from V and 3 bases from J, with 4 bases between. The CDR3 here is CASSSLYNSPLHF. The DNA for the CDR3 is TGTGCCAGCAGCTCACTCTATAATTCACCCCTCCACTTT.

This clonotype was recorded at least ten times. The V call is TRBV12-3 or TRBV12-4, the J call TRBJ1-1; no definite D call. The CDR3 has 14 amino acids. The V end was cut by 2 bases, the J end by 2 bases, with 9 bases between. Here the CDR3 reads CASSLMSVNTEAFF. The CDR3 nucleotides read TGTGCCAGCAGTTTAATGTCGGTTAACACTGAAGCTTTCTTT.

In its sample, this clonotype was seen many times. In nucleotides, the CDR3 is TGTGCCAGCAGCTCCCTGAAATTCACGTACCAAGAGACCCAGTACTTC. Protein sequence: CASSSLKFTYQETQYF. The genes are TRBV7-2 and TRBJ2-5, with D uncertain. The germline CDR1 and CDR2 sequences are SGHTA and FQGNSA. Trimming removed 4 bases from V and 0 bases from J, with 15 bases in between. The CDR3 length is 16 residues.

This clonotype was picked up a small number of times. V usage is TRBV5-4 and J usage is TRBJ1-1; tentatively, D is TRBD1 (6 bases). CDR3 length: 15 residues. Trimming removed 4 bases from V and 1 base from J, with 14 bases in between. Germline CDR1 is SGHNT and CDR2 is YYREEE (reference sequence). The DNA for the CDR3 is TGTGCCAGCAGCCCCGAACAGGGAGGGAACACTGAAGCTTTCTTT. Encoded protein: CASSPEQGGNTEAFF.

This clonotype has at least ten counts. The chain recombines TRBV15 with TRBJ2-2, with D possibly matching TRBD1 (6 bases). The V gene lost 5 bases and the J gene lost 6 bases, with 19 bases spanning the gap. Germline CDR1 and CDR2: LNHNV and YYDKDF (reference sequence). The CDR3 is 16 amino acids. The CDR3 sequence is CATSRLTGIGPGELFF. CDR3 nucleotide sequence: TGTGCCACCAGCCGCCTGACAGGCATCGGGCCCGGGGAGCTGTTTTTT.

By share of the sample, this clonotype is medium-sized (0.01 to 0.1%). The chain has TRBV19 and TRBJ1-2, with D uncertain. Trimming removed 7 bases at V and 2 bases at J, with 14 bases between. The CDR3 consists of 14 residues. Germline V gene data show CDR1 as LNHDA and CDR2 as SQIVND (reference sequence). Written as DNA, the CDR3 is TGTGCCAGTAAAGCCTCCGGGATAAACTATGGCTACACCTTC. Amino acid sequence: CASKASGINYGYTF. The entire variable domain, with the rest obtained from reference TRBV19 and TRBJ1-2, is as follows: DGGITQSPKYLFRKEGQNVTLSCEQNLNHDAMYWYRQDPGQGLRLIYYSQIVNDFQKGDIAEGYSVSREKKESFPLTVTSAQKNPTAFYLCASKASGINYGYTFGSGTRLTVV.

This clonotype was observed many times. DNA of the CDR3: TGTGCCAGCAGCTCCAGACTAGCGGGGAGCACAGATACGCAGTATTTT. Amino acid sequence: CASSSRLAGSTDTQYF. The chain couples TRBV11-3 to TRBJ2-3; TRBD2 matches 11 bases. V lost 4 bases, J lost 0 bases, and 3 bases stayed unmatched. The germline V gene encodes CDR1 SGHNT and CDR2 YENEEA. The CDR3 consists of 16 residues.

This clonotype was counted at least ten times. This sequence joins TRBV9 and TRBJ2-1, with 11 positions matching TRBD2. Germline CDR1 SGDLS, CDR2 YYNGEE. V lost 3 bases, J lost 4 bases, and 3 bases stayed unmatched. The CDR3 is 15 amino acids. The CDR3 protein is CASSALAGGYNEQFF. The CDR3 DNA reads as TGTGCCAGCAGCGCCCTAGCGGGGGGATACAATGAGCAGTTCTTC.